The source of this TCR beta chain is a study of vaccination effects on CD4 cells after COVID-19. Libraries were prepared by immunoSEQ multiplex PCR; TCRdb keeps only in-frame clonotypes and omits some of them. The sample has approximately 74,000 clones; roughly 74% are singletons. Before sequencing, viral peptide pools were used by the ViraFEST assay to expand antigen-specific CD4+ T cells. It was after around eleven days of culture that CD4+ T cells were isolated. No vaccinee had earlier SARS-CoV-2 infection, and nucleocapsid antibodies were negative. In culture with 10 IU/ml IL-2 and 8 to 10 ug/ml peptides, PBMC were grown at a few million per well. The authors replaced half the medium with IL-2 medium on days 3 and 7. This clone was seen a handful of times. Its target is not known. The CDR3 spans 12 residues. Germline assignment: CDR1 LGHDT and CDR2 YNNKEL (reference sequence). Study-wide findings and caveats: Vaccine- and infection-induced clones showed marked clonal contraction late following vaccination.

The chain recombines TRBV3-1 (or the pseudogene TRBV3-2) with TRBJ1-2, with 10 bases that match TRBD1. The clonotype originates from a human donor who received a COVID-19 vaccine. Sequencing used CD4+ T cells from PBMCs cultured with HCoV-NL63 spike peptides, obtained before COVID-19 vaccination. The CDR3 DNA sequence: TGTGTCGCGGGACAGGGGAGCTATGGCTACACCTTC. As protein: CVAGQGSYGYTF.